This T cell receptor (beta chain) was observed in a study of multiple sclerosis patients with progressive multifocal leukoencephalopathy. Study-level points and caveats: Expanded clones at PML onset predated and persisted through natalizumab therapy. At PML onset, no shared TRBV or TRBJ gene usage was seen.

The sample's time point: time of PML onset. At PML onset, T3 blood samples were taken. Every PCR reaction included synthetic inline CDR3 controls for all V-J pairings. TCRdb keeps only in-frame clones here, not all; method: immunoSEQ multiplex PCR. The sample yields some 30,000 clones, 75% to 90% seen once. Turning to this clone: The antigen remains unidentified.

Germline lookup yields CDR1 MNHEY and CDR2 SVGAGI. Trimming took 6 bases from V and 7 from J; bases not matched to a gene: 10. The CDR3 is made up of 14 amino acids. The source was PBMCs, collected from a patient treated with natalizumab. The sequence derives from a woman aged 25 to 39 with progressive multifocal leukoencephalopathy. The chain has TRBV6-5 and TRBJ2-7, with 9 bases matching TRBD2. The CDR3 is CASRLGLAGSEQYF. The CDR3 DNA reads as TGTGCCAGCAGACTGGGACTAGCCGGGAGTGAGCAGTACTTC.